A selection of T cell receptor beta chains follows, all from one sample in a study of cytomegalovirus exposure and HLA in healthy donors. Generated by immunoSEQ multiplex PCR, the TCRdb table keeps only in-frame clones and is missing some. This sample has fewer than 250,000 clones, with approximately 87% found just once. The sample consisted of PBMCs. The receptor source for this set is a young man in good health and CMV-seronegative. Both conserved end residues are part of each CDR3. A D gene is named only where the DNA matches it firmly. Not all rows give a size; the values are once, few, many and, for expanded clones, a class.

TRBJ2-7,TRBD1,TRBV5-4,NA,TGTGCCAGCAGCTCGACAGGGAGCTCCTACGAGCAGTACTTC,CASSSTGSSYEQYF
TRBJ1-1,TRBD1,TRBV30,NA,TGTGCCTGGAGCCAGGGACAGGGGAAAGCTTTCTTT,CAWSQGQGKAFF
TRBJ2-1,TRBD2,TRBV11-3,NA,TGTGCCAGCAGCCCAACGGGACTAGCGGGAGGGCCACGTTCAAATGAGCAGTTCTTC,CASSPTGLAGGPRSNEQFF
TRBJ2-2,TRBD2,TRBV5-1,NA,TGCGCCAGCAGCTTGGTCCCCAGCGGGGATACCACCGGGGAGCTGTTTTTT,CASSLVPSGDTTGELFF
TRBJ2-7,TRBD2,TRBV18,NA,TGTGCCAGCTCCGGGGCGGGAGGTTCCTACGAGCAGTACTTC,CASSGAGGSYEQYF
TRBJ1-3,TRBD1,TRBV11-2,NA,TGTGCCAGCAGCCCCGGACAGGCCGTGGCAAACACCATATATTTT,CASSPGQAVANTIYF
TRBJ2-7,TRBD2,TRBV7-3,NA,TGTGCCAGCACTCGGACTAGCGGGGGAGAGCAGTACTTC,CASTRTSGGEQYF
TRBJ1-1,TRBD1,TRBV5-1,NA,TGCGCCAGCAGCCCAGGGACAGGGAGAATGAACACTGAAGCTTTCTTT,CASSPGTGRMNTEAFF
TRBJ1-4,NA,TRBV5-1,NA,TGCGCCAGCAGCTTGGCCGAAGCCGCCAATGAAAAACTGTTTTTT,CASSLAEAANEKLFF
TRBJ1-4,NA,TRBV7-6,NA,TGTGCCAGCAGCCAGGGGCCTGCAACTAATGAAAAACTGTTTTTT,CASSQGPATNEKLFF
TRBJ2-1,NA,TRBV29-1,NA,TGCAGCGTTGAGAGGGTCGGCGGGTTGGGTTTCTTC,CSVERVGGLGFF
TRBJ1-1,NA,TRBV4-3,NA,TGCGCCAGCAGCCGCTCCAGGGTTTCGACTGCTGAAGCTTTCTTT,CASSRSRVSTAEAFF
TRBJ2-1,NA,TRBV2,NA,TGTGCCAGCACCAACAGGGTAAACAATGAGCAGTTCTTC,CASTNRVNNEQFF
TRBJ2-7,NA,TRBV4-3,once,TGCGCCAGCAGCCGCAGGGGGTCGGGACACGGAGGGTACGAGCAGTACTTC,CASSRRGSGHGGYEQYF
TRBJ1-5,NA,TRBV10-2,NA,TGCGCCACATTAGAGGATCCAACTCCTAATCAGCCCCAGCATTTT,CATLEDPTPNQPQHF
TRBJ2-7,NA,TRBV5-1,NA,TGCGCCAGCAGCTTGGCCTACGCCTTAGCCCCTTATTTTTACGAGCAGTACTTC,CASSLAYALAPYFYEQYF
TRBJ1-1,NA,TRBV14,NA,TGTGCCAGCAGCCTCATGGACAGTTACACTGAAGCTTTCTTT,CASSLMDSYTEAFF
TRBJ2-3,NA,TRBV28,NA,TGTGCCAGCACAGAAGATACAGGGATAGCAGATACGCAGTATTTT,CASTEDTGIADTQYF
TRBJ1-4,TRBD1,TRBV5-1,NA,TGCGCCAGCAGCACCGGGACAGGACGAGAAAAACTGTTTTTT,CASSTGTGREKLFF
TRBJ2-1,TRBD1,TRBV19,NA,TGTGCCAGTAGGGAGGGACAGGGATACAATGAGCAGTTCTTC,CASREGQGYNEQFF
TRBJ1-2,NA,TRBV7-9,NA,TGTGCCAGCAGCTTATTTGACACTCCTGACGGCTACACCTTC,CASSLFDTPDGYTF
TRBJ2-1,TRBD2,TRBV7-3,NA,TGTGCCAGCAGCCCTCGACTAGCGGGAGATGGTAATGAGCAGTTCTTC,CASSPRLAGDGNEQFF